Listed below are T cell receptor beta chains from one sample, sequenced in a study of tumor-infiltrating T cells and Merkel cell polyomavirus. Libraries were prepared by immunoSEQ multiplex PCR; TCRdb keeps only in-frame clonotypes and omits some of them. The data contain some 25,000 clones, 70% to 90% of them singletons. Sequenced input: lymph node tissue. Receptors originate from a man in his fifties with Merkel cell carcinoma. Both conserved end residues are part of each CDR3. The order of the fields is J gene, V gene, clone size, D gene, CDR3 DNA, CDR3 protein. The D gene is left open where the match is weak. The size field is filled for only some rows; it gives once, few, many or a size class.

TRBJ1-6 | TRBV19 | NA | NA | TGTGCCAGTAGTATCTGGCTCGGGGGGAATTCACCCCTCCACTTT | CASSIWLGGNSPLHF
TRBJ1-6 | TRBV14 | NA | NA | TGTGCCAGCAGCCTCCGACAGTATAATTCACCCCTCCACTTT | CASSLRQYNSPLHF
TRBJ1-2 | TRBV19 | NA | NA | TGTGCCAGTAGTCTGGACGGGACTCCTAACTATGGCTACACCTTC | CASSLDGTPNYGYTF
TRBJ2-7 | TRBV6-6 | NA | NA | TGTGCCAGCAGTTACCTAAGGCATCGGGACGAGCAGTACTTC | CASSYLRHRDEQYF
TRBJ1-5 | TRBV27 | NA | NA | TGTGCCAGCAGTCTCGGACAGAATAGCAATCAGCCCCAGCATTTT | CASSLGQNSNQPQHF
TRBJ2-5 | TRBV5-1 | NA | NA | TGCGCCAGCAGCGAACCCGTTGGAGTACAAGAGACCCAGTACTTC | CASSEPVGVQETQYF
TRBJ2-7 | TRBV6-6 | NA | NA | TGTGCCAGCAAAAATCAGGACAGAGCCTACGAGCAGTACTTC | CASKNQDRAYEQYF
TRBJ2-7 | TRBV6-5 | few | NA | TGTGCCAGCAGTTTGTCGACACCCACCTACGAGCAGTACTTC | CASSLSTPTYEQYF
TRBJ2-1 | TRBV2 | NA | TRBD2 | TGTGCCAGCAGTGTCAGCGGGGAGAGGGGTGAGCAGTTCTTC | CASSVSGERGEQFF
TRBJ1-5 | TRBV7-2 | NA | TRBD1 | TGTGCCAGCAGCTGGGGGACAGGGACGGGCAATCAGCCCCAGCATTTT | CASSWGTGTGNQPQHF
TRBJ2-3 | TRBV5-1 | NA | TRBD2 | TGCGCCAGCAGCTTGGATCCGGGACTATCCAGCACAGATACGCAGTATTTT | CASSLDPGLSSTDTQYF
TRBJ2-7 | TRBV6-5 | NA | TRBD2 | TGTGCCAGCAGTATCCGGGAGGGGGGAACCTACGAGCAGTACTTC | CASSIREGGTYEQYF
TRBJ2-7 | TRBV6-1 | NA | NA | TGTGCCAGCAGTGAAACGGGCAGGAACAGGTACGAGCAGTACTTC | CASSETGRNRYEQYF
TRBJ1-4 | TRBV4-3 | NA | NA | TGCGCCAGCAGCCAAGATCTGACGGGAGCCTGGGGTGAAAAACTGTTTTTT | CASSQDLTGAWGEKLFF
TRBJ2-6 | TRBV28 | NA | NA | TGTGCCAGCAGGGAGTCTGGGGCCAACGTCCTGACTTTC | CASRESGANVLTF